The 5 T cell receptor beta chains in this list originate from one sample, sequenced in a study of blood T cell repertoires in COVID-19. Repertoires were generated with immunoSEQ multiplex PCR, while TCRdb's copy carries only in-frame clones and drops some. The sample gives around 120,000 clones, 85% to 90% of which show up once; roughly 10% is in the top ten. Sequenced material: peripheral blood. Receptors were obtained from a man at least 80 years old with acute or convalescent COVID-19.

This chain uses TRBV5-4 with TRBJ2-7; 11 nucleotides match TRBD2. Germline assignment: CDR1 SGHNT and CDR2 YYREEE (reference sequence). This CDR3 region has 15 residues. J lost 6 bases, V lost 1 base, and 6 bases had no gene match. Here the CDR3 reads CASSLLAGGLSEQYF. The CDR3 coding sequence is TGTGCCAGCAGCTTGCTAGCGGGGGGCCTCTCCGAGCAGTACTTC.

This sequence joins TRBV19 and TRBJ2-3, with 7 bases that match TRBD1. This CDR3 region has 13 residues. J gave up 4 bases and V 7 bases, and 5 bases lay outside the gene matches. CDR1 is LNHDA, CDR2 SQIVND, per germline (reference sequence). CDR3: CASTVGGSDTQYF. The CDR3 coding sequence is TGTGCCAGTACCGTAGGGGGCTCAGATACGCAGTATTTT.

This clone showed up just once. This chain joins TRBV2 and TRBJ1-5; 10 bases align to TRBD1. Germline V lookup: CDR1 SNHLY, CDR2 FYNNEI. There are 15 residues in the CDR3. V was pared by 6 bases and J by 1 base, with 3 bases of the junction left unmatched. This CDR3 reads CASSLGQGSNQPQHF. In nucleotides, the CDR3 is TGTGCCAGCAGCTTGGGACAGGGGAGCAATCAGCCCCAGCATTTT. The variable domain in full, completed from reference TRBV2 and TRBJ1-5, reads EPEVTQTPSHQVTQMGQEVILRCVPISNHLYFYWYRQILGQKVEFLVSFYNNEISEKSEIFDDQFSVERPDGSNFTLKIRSTKLEDSAMYFCASSLGQGSNQPQHFGDGTRLSIL.

The V call is TRBV5-4, the J call TRBJ2-1; TRBD2 matches 14 bases. The CDR3 sequence is 16 residues long. J lost 4 bases, V lost 4 bases, and 4 bases had no gene match. The germline V gene has CDR1 SGHNT and CDR2 YYREEE (reference sequence). CDR3 nucleotides: TGTGCCAGCAGCCTAAGGACTAGCGGGAGGTACAATGAGCAGTTCTTC. It translates to CASSLRTSGRYNEQFF. Variable domain in full (rest from reference TRBV5-4 and TRBJ2-1): ETGVTQSPTHLIKTRGQQVTLRCSSQSGHNTVSWYQQALGQGPQFIFQYYREEENGRGNFPPRFSGLQFPNYSSELNVNALELDDSALYLCASSLRTSGRYNEQFFGPGTRLTVL.

The V call is TRBV25-1, the J call TRBJ2-2, with TRBD2 matching over 11 bases. Germline CDR1 MGHDK, CDR2 SYGVNS. V lost 5 bases to trimming and J lost 7 bases; unmatched junction nucleotides: 3. The CDR3 is 14 residues long. CDR3 in amino acids: CASSHGLAGGELFF. In DNA form, the CDR3 reads TGTGCCAGCAGTCACGGACTAGCGGGCGGGGAGCTGTTTTTT.